Below, 24 T cell receptor beta chains from the same sample are listed, as sequenced in a study of T cells in women clearing cervical HPV infection. Sequencing used immunoSEQ multiplex PCR; TCRdb keeps in-frame clones, though not all of them. The listing records some 25,000 clones. The sample comprised blood buffy coat. The receptors stem from a woman between 18 and 69 years old with a cervical HPV16 infection that either progressed to CIN3+ or cleared (not recorded which).

Worth noting for this clone: The read comes to an end 3 residues before the CDR3 does, leaving the germline J gene to fill in the end. The gene calls are TRBV5-4 and TRBJ1-2; 11 bases line up with TRBD1. The CDR3 length is 14 residues. Germline-derived CDR1 and CDR2 are SGHNT and YYREEE (reference sequence). The junction had 3 bases not matched to a gene; V was cut back by 5 bases and J by 3 bases. The CDR3 bases that were read are TGTGCCAGCAGAAGGACAGGGGGCGACTATGGC. Translation gives CASRRTGGDYG. The complete CDR3 reads CASRRTGGDYGYTF.

A note on this clone: The CDR3 extends 3 residues past the end of the read, so its final part is completed from the germline J gene. V usage is TRBV11-2 and J usage is TRBJ2-1, with a possible D match to TRBD2 (6 bases). Germline V CDR1 and CDR2: SGHAT, FQNNGV. The V and J ends lost 3 bases and 9 bases respectively, with 12 bases between them. This CDR3 contains 13 residues. The CDR3 is CASSFRLGGEQFF. Partial CDR3 DNA: TGTGCCAGCAGCTTTCGACTAGGTGGTGAG.

Concerning this clone itself: From the germline J gene comes the end of the CDR3, since the read stops 3 residues before it. The chain has TRBV5-4 and TRBJ1-2; D uncertain. From germline, CDR1 is SGHNT and CDR2 YYREEE (reference sequence). V shed 4 bases and J shed 1 base, with 8 bases lying between them. This CDR3 contains 13 residues. CDR3 amino acids: CASSPTDNYGYTF. The sequenced part of the CDR3 DNA is TGTGCCAGCAGCCCAACAGATAACTATGGC.

On this clone: The read terminates 3 residues ahead of where the CDR3 ends, so the germline J gene completes it. The chain carries TRBV20-1 and TRBJ2-5; TRBD1 agrees at 10 bases. The V segment lost 3 bases and the J segment 5 bases; nucleotides outside the gene matches: 3. This CDR3 spans 13 amino acids. Germline V gives CDR1 DFQATT, CDR2 SNEGSKA (reference sequence). CDR3 in amino acids: CSARGTGEETQYF. CDR3 DNA, as far as it was read: TGCAGTGCTAGGGGGACAGGGGAGGAGACC.

Of note for this clone: The read finishes 3 residues shy of the CDR3 end, and the germline J gene is used to complete it. The V and J genes are TRBV7-6 and TRBJ2-7; 11 positions match TRBD1. V gave up 2 bases and J gave up 4 bases; unmatched junction bases: 7. CDR3 length: 16 amino acids. Germline CDR1 SGHVS, CDR2 FNYEAQ. The CDR3 reads CASSLSPGTGGYEQYF. CDR3 bases read: TGTGCCAGCAGCTTAAGCCCCGGGACAGGGGGTTACGAG.

Notes on this clone: The CDR3 end falls 3 residues outside the read, so it is completed with the germline J gene. The chain joins TRBV5-4 to TRBJ2-1, with 7 bases lining up with TRBD1. Losses at the gene ends were 2 bases for V and 9 bases for J; bases not matched to a gene: 8. In germline, CDR1 is SGHNT, CDR2 YYREEE (reference sequence). This CDR3 spans 14 amino acids. CDR3 sequence: CASSFRGQSVEQFF. The part of the CDR3 DNA that was read is TGTGCCAGCAGCTTTAGGGGACAGTCGGTTGAG.

A word on this clone: At one boundary the junction diverges from the germline segment, which might be a read error. Read data end 3 residues before the CDR3 end; the end is taken from the germline J gene. This sequence joins TRBV4-2 and TRBJ2-4; TRBD2 matches 7 bases. This CDR3 has 17 residues. Germline V gene lookup returns CDR1 LGHNA and CDR2 YNFKEQ. The covered CDR3 bases are TGCGCCAGCAGCCAAGATCGGGCGGGGGAGCTCGGAAACATT. Protein product: CASSQDRAGELGNI. The whole CDR3 region reads CASSQDRAGELGNIQYF.

Details on this clone: The read falls 3 residues short of the CDR3 end, and the missing part is taken from the germline J gene. V is TRBV7-3 and J is TRBJ2-7; 8 positions agree with TRBD1. V trimming: 5 bases; J trimming: 3 bases; junction bases outside the gene matches: 6. The CDR3 has 14 residues. The germline V gene encodes CDR1 SGHTA and CDR2 FQGTGA. The CDR3 DNA, read in part, is TGTGCCAGCAGCCCAGGGACAGGAGTCTACGAG. Encoded protein: CASSPGTGVYE. The CDR3 reads in full as CASSPGTGVYEQYF.

Partial CDR3 DNA: TGTGCCAGCAGCGTGCGAGTTGGCAGGGGAGAGACG. This translates into CASSVRVGRGET. The entire CDR3 reads CASSVRVGRGETQYF. V and J are TRBV5-4 and TRBJ2-3, with a tentative D call TRBD1 (6 bases). The sequence runs out 3 residues before the end of the CDR3; the remainder is reconstructed from the germline J gene. The CDR3 runs to 15 residues. Germline assignment: CDR1 SGHNT and CDR2 YYREEE (reference sequence).

A remark on this clone: An end of the junction does not agree with germline; a read error may underlie this. The read comes to an end 3 residues before the CDR3 does, leaving the germline J gene to fill in the end. V usage is TRBV4-1 and J usage is TRBJ2-7; no reliable D call. The V gene's germline CDR1 is MGHRA and CDR2 YSYEKL. This CDR3 comprises 11 residues. The sequenced part of the CDR3 DNA is TGCACCAGCAGCCCGTCCTACGAG. As protein: CTSSPSYE. The whole CDR3 is CTSSPSYEQYF.

To note about this clone: The CDR3 goes on 3 residues after the read ends, and that part is filled in from the germline J gene. The chain recombines TRBV30 with TRBJ1-2; D may be TRBD1 (5 bases). CDR3 length: 13 amino acids. Germline lookup yields CDR1 GTSNPN and CDR2 SVGIG (reference sequence). This chain's CDR3 is CASQRRGVEGYTF. CDR3 DNA (partial): TGTGCCTCCCAAAGACGGGGGGTCGAGGGC.

On this clone: The CDR3 is cut off 3 residues early in the read; its end comes from the germline J gene. V usage is TRBV2 and J usage is TRBJ2-7, with D possibly TRBD1 on 6 matching bases. The V end lost 3 bases, the J end lost 5 bases, and 17 bases lay between the germline ends. The germline V gene has CDR1 SNHLY and CDR2 FYNNEI. The CDR3 spans 15 residues. The CDR3 spells CASSDGSSRGHEQYF. Incomplete CDR3 DNA: TGTGCCAGCAGTGACGGGTCTAGCAGGGGCCACGAG.

A note on this clone: The read halts 3 residues ahead of the CDR3 end, with the missing end drawn from the germline J gene. The J gene is TRBJ1-2, the V gene TRBV18; a possible D gene is TRBD1 (5 bases). CDR3 length: 14 amino acids. Germline CDR1 is KGHSH and CDR2 is LQKENI. CDR3 loop: CASSPEAGPYDYTF. Incomplete CDR3 DNA: TGTGCCAGCTCACCAGAGGCAGGGCCCTACGAC.

The CDR3 loop is CASSSDRGDQPQHF. The DNA read from the CDR3 is TGTGCCAGCAGCTCAGACAGGGGAGACCAGCCC. The J gene is TRBJ1-5, the V gene TRBV7-3; 8 bases agree with TRBD1. The read terminates 3 residues before the CDR3 end, so the remaining end is supplied by the germline J gene. Per germline, CDR1 SGHTA and CDR2 FQGTGA. V was clipped by 4 bases and J by 7 bases; unmatched bases: 6. This CDR3 spans 14 amino acids.

Comment on this clone: Read data end 3 residues before the CDR3 end; the end is taken from the germline J gene. The chain combines TRBV19 with TRBJ2-2; the match to TRBD1 covers 11 bases. The CDR3 has 15 amino acids. V trimming: 7 bases; J trimming: 8 bases; junction bases outside the gene matches: 9. Looked up from germline, CDR1 is LNHDA and CDR2 is SQIVND (reference sequence). The covered CDR3 bases are TGTGCCAGTACCGGGACAGGGGGAATGATAGGGGAG. This translates into CASTGTGGMIGE. The entire CDR3 is CASTGTGGMIGELFF. Drawing the rest from reference TRBV19 and TRBJ2-2, the complete variable domain is DGGITQSPKYLFRKEGQNVTLSCEQNLNHDAMYWYRQDPGQGLRLIYYSQIVNDFQKGDIAEGYSVSREKKESFPLTVTSAQKNPTAFYLCASTGTGGMIGELFFGEGSRLTVL.

On this clone: Read coverage stops 3 residues before the CDR3 terminus; the germline J gene supplies the remainder. Other nucleotide sequences from this sample produce the same CDR3. The chain is built from TRBV2 and TRBJ1-3, with a possible D match to TRBD1 (5 bases). Trimming cost V 4 bases and J 4 bases, with 14 bases left between them. CDR3 length: 15 residues. Germline values: CDR1 SNHLY, CDR2 FYNNEI. The CDR3 region is CASSGRQGAGNTIYF. Incomplete CDR3 DNA: TGTGCCAGCAGTGGACGCCAAGGGGCAGGAAACACC.

To note about this clone: The CDR3 end falls 3 residues outside the read, so it is completed with the germline J gene. Other DNA sequences in the sample encode the same CDR3. The chain links TRBV7-9 to TRBJ2-3; D is unresolved. The CDR3 extends over 14 amino acids. Germline V lookup: CDR1 SEHNR, CDR2 FQNEAQ (reference sequence). V lost 5 bases, J lost 1 base, and 10 bases lay in between. The covered CDR3 bases are TGTGCCAGCAGCCTAGAAAGCGGCACAGATACG. The encoded protein is CASSLESGTDT. The CDR3 as a whole reads CASSLESGTDTQYF.

About this clone itself: The read halts 3 residues ahead of the CDR3 end, with the missing end drawn from the germline J gene. The chain links TRBV4-1 to TRBJ2-4; D remains ambiguous. The CDR3 is 14 residues long. Germline CDR1 reads MGHRA; CDR2 reads YSYEKL. Partial CDR3 DNA: TGCGCCAGCAGCCAAACTTTCACGACCAGCGAT. Translation: CASSQTFTTSD. The CDR3 reads in full as CASSQTFTTSDQYF.

About this clone itself: The CDR3 extends 3 residues past the end of the read, so its final part is completed from the germline J gene. The genes are TRBV29-1 and TRBJ2-7; the match to TRBD1 covers 8 bases. Germline CDR1 reads SQVTM; CDR2 reads ANQGSEA. CDR3 length: 15 amino acids. V lost 0 bases to trimming and J lost 2 bases; unmatched junction nucleotides: 6. The CDR3 protein is CSVEDPGTGPYEQYF. The sequenced part of the CDR3 DNA is TGCAGCGTTGAAGATCCTGGGACAGGTCCCTACGAG.

On this clone itself: Read coverage stops 3 residues before the CDR3 terminus; the germline J gene supplies the remainder. V is TRBV5-1 and J is TRBJ2-5, with 7 nucleotides matching TRBD2. Losses at the gene ends were 3 bases for V and 5 bases for J; bases not matched to a gene: 7. CDR3 size: 14 residues. Germline-derived CDR1 and CDR2 are SGHRS and YFSETQ. The CDR3 here is CASSSGLPGETQYF. The CDR3 bases that were read are TGCGCCAGCAGCTCGGGACTACCCGGGGAGACC.

Concerning this clone itself: The sequenced fragment ends 3 residues before the CDR3 boundary, so the rest is inferred from the germline J gene. This same CDR3 is encoded by further DNA sequences in the sample. The J gene is TRBJ1-1, the V gene TRBV7-9; a weak D match, TRBD1 (6 bases). Germline V gene sequence: CDR1 SEHNR, CDR2 FQNEAQ (reference sequence). This CDR3 is 13 amino acids long. Trimming removed 9 bases at V and 1 base at J, with 12 bases between. This CDR3 is CASSPRGNTEAFF. CDR3 DNA (partial): TGTGCCAGTAGCCCCAGGGGGAACACTGAA.

Worth noting for this clone: The CDR3 is cut off 3 residues early in the read; its end comes from the germline J gene. The chain uses TRBV9 and TRBJ2-5; 8 bases map to TRBD1. This CDR3 region has 15 residues. Germline V CDR1 and CDR2: SGDLS, YYNGEE. With V trimmed by 7 bases and J by 2 bases, 10 bases remained unmatched. The CDR3 loop reads CASGSRDRTQETQYF. The CDR3 DNA, read in part, is TGTGCCAGCGGAAGCCGGGACAGGACTCAAGAGACC. The full variable domain, with the rest looked up from reference TRBV9 and TRBJ2-5, is DSGVTQTPKHLITATGQRVTLRCSPRSGDLSVYWYQQSLDQGLQFLIQYYNGEERAKGNILERFSAQQFPDLHSELNLSSLELGDSALYFCASGSRDRTQETQYFGPGTRLLVL.

About this clone itself: The read falls 3 residues short of the CDR3 end, and the missing part is taken from the germline J gene. The V and J genes are TRBV5-1 and TRBJ2-2; possibly TRBD2 for D (5 bases). This CDR3 is 18 amino acids long. Looked up from germline, CDR1 is SGHRS and CDR2 is YFSETQ. The V end was cut by 0 bases, the J end by 0 bases, with 15 bases between. This CDR3 is CASSLVAGPSSNTGELFF. Incomplete CDR3 DNA: TGCGCCAGCAGCTTGGTCGCGGGCCCCTCATCGAACACCGGGGAG.

Details on this clone: The sequenced fragment ends 3 residues before the CDR3 boundary, so the rest is inferred from the germline J gene. The rearrangement joins TRBV7-9 to TRBJ2-3; D is possibly TRBD1 (6 bases). This CDR3 has 14 residues. The V gene's germline CDR1 is SEHNR and CDR2 FQNEAQ (reference sequence). CDR3 loop: CASSHGQPNQPQYF. CDR3 bases read: TGTGCCAGCAGCCATGGACAGCCGAATCAGCCG.